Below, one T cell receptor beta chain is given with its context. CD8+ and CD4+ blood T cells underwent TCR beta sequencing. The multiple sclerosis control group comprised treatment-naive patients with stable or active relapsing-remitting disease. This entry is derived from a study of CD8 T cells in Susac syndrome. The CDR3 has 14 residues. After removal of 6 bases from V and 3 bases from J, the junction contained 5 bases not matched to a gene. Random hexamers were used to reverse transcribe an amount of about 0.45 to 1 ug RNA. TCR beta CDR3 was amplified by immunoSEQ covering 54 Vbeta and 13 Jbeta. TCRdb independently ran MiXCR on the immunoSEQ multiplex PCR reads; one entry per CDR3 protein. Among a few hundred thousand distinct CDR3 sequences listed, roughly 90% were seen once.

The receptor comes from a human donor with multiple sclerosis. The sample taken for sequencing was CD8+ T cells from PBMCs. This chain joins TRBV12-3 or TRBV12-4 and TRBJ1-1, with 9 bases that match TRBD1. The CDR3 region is CASSTTGGYTEAFF. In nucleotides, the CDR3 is TGTGCCAGCAGCACGACAGGGGGATACACTGAAGCTTTCTTT.